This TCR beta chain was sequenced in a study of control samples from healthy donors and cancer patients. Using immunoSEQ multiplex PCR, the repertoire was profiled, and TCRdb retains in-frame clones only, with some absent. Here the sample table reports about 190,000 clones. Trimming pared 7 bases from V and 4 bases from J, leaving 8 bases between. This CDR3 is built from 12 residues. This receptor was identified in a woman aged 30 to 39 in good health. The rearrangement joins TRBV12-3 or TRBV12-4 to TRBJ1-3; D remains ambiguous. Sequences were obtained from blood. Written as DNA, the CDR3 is TGTGCCAGCACCCCGGGGGGAAACACCATATATTTT. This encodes CASTPGGNTIYF.